One and the same sample provided the 18 T cell receptor beta chains below, sequenced in a study of graft-versus-host responses after intestinal transplantation. Lamina propria and intraepithelial lymphocytes were released by processing graft tissue. Clones were read by immunoSEQ multiplex PCR, and TCRdb kept only the in-frame ones, dropping some. The repertoire consists of 3,500 or so clones, with 70% to 75% occurring once and the leading ten covering 10%. The input for sequencing was ileum tissue, taken roughly 5 and 7 days after intestinal transplantation. Every receptor here comes from a human patient who received an intestinal transplant, so some T cells may come from the graft donor.

The gene calls are TRBV2 and TRBJ2-2; D might be TRBD1 (5 bases). CDR3 length: 15 residues. The ends were cut back, 3 bases at V and 1 base at J, with 9 bases in the middle. The germline CDR1 and CDR2 sequences are SNHLY and FYNNEI. CDR3 DNA sequence: TGTGCCAGCAGTGACATAGGGGAGAACACCGGGGAGCTGTTTTTT. This gives the protein CASSDIGENTGELFF.

The chain carries TRBV7-2 and TRBJ2-7; TRBD1 or TRBD2 may be the D gene (5 bases each). The CDR3 has 13 amino acids. Trimming stripped 5 bases from V and 12 bases from J, with 20 bases between. Germline lookup yields CDR1 SGHTA and CDR2 FQGNSA. CDR3 bases: TGTGCCAGCAGCCCGACCGTCGGGGCCGCAGGGTACTTC. This codes for CASSPTVGAAGYF.

The gene calls are TRBV7-2 and TRBJ1-5, with D possibly matching TRBD1 (6 bases). The CDR3 is 13 residues long. From germline, CDR1 is SGHTA and CDR2 FQGNSA. The germline V and J ends were trimmed by 2 bases and 6 bases, with 8 bases remaining between them. CDR3 nucleotide sequence: TGTGCCAGCAGCTTACGGGGGGCTCAGCCCCAGCATTTT. It yields the protein CASSLRGAQPQHF.

The chain joins TRBV13 to TRBJ2-3; TRBD1 agrees at 10 bases. Unmatched junction bases numbered 8, after V lost 5 bases and J lost 6 bases. Germline assignment: CDR1 PRHDT and CDR2 FYEKMQ (reference sequence). The CDR3 is 15 residues long. CDR3: CASSQGGTGVDTQYF. For the CDR3, the DNA is TGTGCCAGCAGCCAGGGGGGGACAGGGGTGGATACGCAGTATTTT.

This rearrangement joins TRBV29-1 to TRBJ1-1; the D is unclear. This CDR3 spans 14 amino acids. CDR1 is SQVTM, CDR2 ANQGSEA, per germline. V lost 7 bases, J lost 0 bases, and 15 bases lay in between. The CDR3 here is CSAEDERMNTEAFF. CDR3 DNA sequence: TGCAGCGCCGAGGACGAACGTATGAACACTGAAGCTTTCTTT.

The rearrangement joins TRBV20-1 to TRBJ1-2; D is ambiguous. Trimming left V 3 bases short and J 6 bases short, with 2 bases between. The CDR3 runs to 9 residues. Germline CDR1 is DFQATT and CDR2 is SNEGSKA (reference sequence). CDR3 loop: CSARDGYTF. CDR3 sequence (DNA): TGCAGTGCTAGGGATGGCTACACCTTC.

This clone has just a few counts. The chain carries TRBV10-1 and TRBJ2-7; 9 nucleotides align to TRBD1. V lost 6 bases and J lost 4; bases outside the gene matches: 7. CDR3 length: 14 amino acids. Germline lookup yields CDR1 WNHNN and CDR2 SYGVQD (reference sequence). CDR3 sequence (DNA): TGCGCCAGCAGGGACAGGGGTTTTTTTTACGAGCAGTACTTC. It specifies CASRDRGFFYEQYF.

The chain combines TRBV25-1 with TRBJ2-2; 10 nucleotides align to TRBD1. The CDR3 length is 14 residues. V was pared by 4 bases and J by 4 bases, with 0 bases of the junction left unmatched. Germline values: CDR1 MGHDK, CDR2 SYGVNS. This chain's CDR3 is CASSGTGGTGELFF. As DNA, the CDR3 is TGTGCCAGCAGTGGGACAGGGGGCACCGGGGAGCTGTTTTTT.

V and J are TRBV7-2 and TRBJ1-5; no definite D call. Deletions cut 1 base from V and 5 bases from J, with 6 bases between. This CDR3 spans 13 amino acids. Germline CDR1 reads SGHTA; CDR2 reads FQGNSA. The CDR3 spells CASSLVWDQPQHF. In nucleotides, the CDR3 is TGTGCCAGCAGCTTAGTGTGGGATCAGCCCCAGCATTTT.

V and J are TRBV25-1 and TRBJ1-2; no firm D call. CDR1 MGHDK and CDR2 SYGVNS come from the germline V gene. This CDR3 is 13 amino acids long. V dropped 4 bases and J dropped 0 bases, with 6 bases sitting between them. As DNA, the CDR3 is TGTGCCAGCAGTGTAACAGCTAACTATGGCTACACCTTC. This translates into CASSVTANYGYTF.

In this sample, this clone turned up once. This sequence joins TRBV7-6 and TRBJ1-2; 9 bases match TRBD1. CDR1 and CDR2 from the germline V gene are SGHVS and FNYEAQ. V was clipped by 3 bases and J by 4 bases; unmatched bases: 0. The CDR3 runs to 13 residues. The CDR3 spells CASSLTGGYGYTF. As DNA, the CDR3 is TGTGCCAGCAGCTTGACAGGGGGCTATGGCTACACCTTC. The complete variable domain, with remaining parts taken from reference TRBV7-6 and TRBJ1-2, reads GAGVSQSPRYKVTKRGQDVALRCDPISGHVSLYWYRQALGQGPEFLTYFNYEAQQDKSGLPNDRFSAERPEGSISTLTIQRTEQRDSAMYRCASSLTGGYGYTFGSGTRLTVV.

Written as DNA, the CDR3 is TGTGCCAGCAGCTCAACCTACGAGCAGTACTTC. Its protein product is CASSSTYEQYF. The gene calls are TRBV5-4 and TRBJ2-7; D unclear. The V gene's germline CDR1 is SGHNT and CDR2 YYREEE (reference sequence). Between the trimmed V and J ends, which lost 3 bases and 2 bases, there was a span of 3 bases. The CDR3 has 11 residues.

The chain recombines TRBV6-6 with TRBJ1-5; 8 bases agree with TRBD1. CDR3 length: 15 amino acids. Germline CDR1 reads MNHNY; CDR2 reads SVGAGI (reference sequence). V dropped 2 bases and J dropped 2; count of bases not matched to a gene: 2. The CDR3 sequence: CASSYKDRGNQPQHF. The CDR3 bases are TGTGCCAGCAGTTACAAGGACAGGGGCAATCAGCCCCAGCATTTT.

The CDR3 DNA reads as TGTGCCAGCAGTTCCAACGGACAGGGTAAAGTGAGATCTTATGGCTACACCTTC. Translated, it gives CASSSNGQGKVRSYGYTF. The V and J genes are TRBV27 and TRBJ1-2; TRBD1 matches at 8 bases. Per the germline V gene, CDR1 is MNHEY and CDR2 is SMNVEV (reference sequence). The CDR3 sequence is 18 residues long. V trimming: 4 bases; J trimming: 5 bases; junction bases outside the gene matches: 18.

In regard to this clone: Other DNA sequences within the sample encode an identical CDR3. The chain recombines TRBV2 with TRBJ2-5; D is possibly TRBD2 (5 bases). The germline gives CDR1 SNHLY, CDR2 FYNNEI. V shed 6 bases and J shed 5 bases, with 13 bases lying between them. The CDR3 spans 13 residues. The CDR3 region has the DNA TGTGCCAGCAGACGGGGAATCGAGGAGACCCAGTACTTC. Amino acid sequence: CASRRGIEETQYF.

A single count supports this clone. The chain has TRBV5-4 and TRBJ1-2; 10 bases line up with TRBD1. The junction had 5 bases not matched to a gene; V was cut back by 1 base and J by 5 bases. The CDR3 is 15 amino acids. The V gene's germline CDR1 is SGHNT and CDR2 YYREEE (reference sequence). This chain's CDR3 is CASSLNRQGAYGYTF. CDR3 coding DNA: TGTGCCAGCAGCTTGAACCGACAGGGGGCTTATGGCTACACCTTC.

A single count supports this clone. The rearrangement joins TRBV2 to TRBJ1-6; the match to TRBD1 covers 8 bases. Losses at the gene ends were 5 bases for V and 9 bases for J; bases not matched to a gene: 3. This CDR3 is built from 13 residues. CDR1 is SNHLY, CDR2 FYNNEI, per germline. The CDR3 bases are TGTGCCAGCAGTACCACAGGGGGTTCACCCCTCCACTTT. It codes for CASSTTGGSPLHF.

The genes are TRBV6-1 and TRBJ1-2, with D hard to call. V lost 3 bases and J 7 bases, leaving 3 bases between the germline ends. The CDR3 runs to 10 residues. CDR1 and CDR2 from the germline V gene are MNHNS and SASEGT. The CDR3 region has the DNA TGTGCCAGCAGTGAGGGTGGCTACACCTTC. It specifies CASSEGGYTF.